The rows below give T cell receptor beta chains drawn from one sample of a study of OX40 agonist ivuxolimab in advanced cancers. Assay used: immunoSEQ multiplex PCR; TCRdb lists only in-frame clones, some missing. The sample has about 36,000 clones, 65% to 80% seen once. This sample comprised CD4+ or CD8+ T cells sorted from blood, obtained in a trial of the OX40 agonist ivuxolimab. The source of these receptors is an adult with an advanced solid tumor such as melanoma, head and neck, liver or kidney cancer. CDR3s include the opening cysteine and the closing phenylalanine or tryptophan. The D gene is left open where the match is weak. Clone size is shown for a subset of rows, as once, few, many or a class of expanded clone.

>13|TRBJ2-1|-|-|TRBV10-2
TGCGCCAGCGGCGAGACAGCCTACAATGAGCAGTTCTTC
CASGETAYNEQFF
>13|TRBJ2-7|TRBD1|once|TRBV9
TGTGCCAGCAGCGTCACAGGGGCGAACGAGCAGTACTTC
CASSVTGANEQYF
>15|TRBJ2-5|-|-|TRBV5-1
TGCGCCAGCAGCGGCAACGTGGGCCCCCAAGAGACCCAGTACTTC
CASSGNVGPQETQYF
>13|TRBJ1-2|TRBD1|-|TRBV5-6
TGTGCCAGCAGCAGGACAGGGGGCCATGGCTACACCTTC
CASSRTGGHGYTF
>15|TRBJ1-4|TRBD1|-|TRBV7-7
TGTGCCAGCAGCCATACAGGGGGCGCGGGTGAAAAACTGTTTTTT
CASSHTGGAGEKLFF
>16|TRBJ1-5|-|-|TRBV1
TGCACCAGCAGCTTCCCCGGGACAGGGCGCAATCAGCCCCAGCATTTT
CTSSFPGTGRNQPQHF
>14|TRBJ2-7|-|-|TRBV11-3
TGTGCCAGCAGCTCCAGGACAGACCCCTACGAGCAGTACTTC
CASSSRTDPYEQYF
>14|TRBJ1-1|-|-|TRBV6-1
TGTGCCAGCAGTGTGACGGAGATGAACACTGAAGCTTTCTTT
CASSVTEMNTEAFF
>15|TRBJ1-1|-|-|TRBV5-1
TGCGCCAGCAGCTTGACTACAGGATTTGTTCCTGAAGCTTTCTTT
CASSLTTGFVPEAFF
>15|TRBJ2-7|-|-|TRBV18
TGTGCCAGCTCACCACGACAGGCCGGGGGCTACGAGCAGTACTTC
CASSPRQAGGYEQYF
>14|TRBJ2-7|-|once|TRBV29-1
TGCAGCGTTGAGTGGGCAGTTTGGCAGGGCGAGCAGTACTTC
CSVEWAVWQGEQYF
>15|TRBJ2-7|-|-|TRBV4-2
TGTGCCAGCAGCCCCTCCTTGGCGGAAACCTACGAGCAGTACTTC
CASSPSLAETYEQYF
>14|TRBJ1-4|TRBD1|-|TRBV13
TGTGCCAGCAGCTACGGGACAGGGAATGAAAAACTGTTTTTT
CASSYGTGNEKLFF
>15|TRBJ2-3|-|-|TRBV5-8
TGTGCCAGCAGCCGCCAGGGACTCCGCACAGATACGCAGTATTTT
CASSRQGLRTDTQYF
>16|TRBJ1-5|-|-|TRBV6-6
TGTGCCAGCAGTTACCCCGGGGGGGGAGACAATCAGCCCCAGCATTTT
CASSYPGGGDNQPQHF
>15|TRBJ1-3|-|-|TRBV5-5
TGTGCCAGCAGCTTGGATTGGGGGGCTGGAAACACCATATATTTT
CASSLDWGAGNTIYF
>18|TRBJ2-6|TRBD1|-|TRBV4-1
TGCGCCAGCAGCCAAGGGACAGGGAAGGGTTCCGGGGCCAACGTCCTGACTTTC
CASSQGTGKGSGANVLTF
>14|TRBJ1-1|-|-|TRBV5-1
TGCGCCAGCAGCTTTGAAGGGGTGATGACTGAAGCTTTCTTT
CASSFEGVMTEAFF
>16|TRBJ2-7|-|-|TRBV7-8
TGTGCCAGCAGCTTAGGCTCGGCAGGGTTCACCTACGAGCAGTACTTC
CASSLGSAGFTYEQYF
>18|TRBJ2-5|-|-|TRBV15
TGTGCCACCAGCAGAACCCCCCTCCTACAGGGAATAGGGGAGACCCAGTACTTC
CATSRTPLLQGIGETQYF
>16|TRBJ2-5|-|few|TRBV4-1
TGCGCCAGCAGCCAAGGGGACACTCAAGCCGAGGGGACCCAGTACTTC
CASSQGDTQAEGTQYF
>14|TRBJ2-5|-|-|TRBV7-9
TGTGCCAGCAGCTTTAGGACCGACCAAGAGACCCAGTACTTC
CASSFRTDQETQYF
>15|TRBJ2-7|-|few|TRBV6-6
TGTGCCAGCAGTTACTCTCCGGGGGACTCCTACGAGCAGTACTTC
CASSYSPGDSYEQYF
>16|TRBJ2-3|TRBD2|-|TRBV5-4
TGTGCCAGCAGCTTGCGGCGGGGGGCCTACACAGATACGCAGTATTTT
CASSLRRGAYTDTQYF
>15|TRBJ1-4|TRBD1|-|TRBV6-5
TGTGCCAGCAGACGGACAGGGACCAGCAATGAAAAACTGTTTTTT
CASRRTGTSNEKLFF
>14|TRBJ1-5|-|-|TRBV25-1
TGTGCCAGCAGTGAATCCAGAGTAGCGGGGCCCCAGCATTTT
CASSESRVAGPQHF
>16|TRBJ2-3|-|-|TRBV19
TGTGCCAGTAGTACCCAGACGTACCCTAGCACAGATACGCAGTATTTT
CASSTQTYPSTDTQYF
>16|TRBJ1-6|-|-|TRBV11-2
TGTGCCAGCAGCTTAGAGGGCAGCTCCTATAATTCACCCCTCCACTTT
CASSLEGSSYNSPLHF
>10|TRBJ2-7|-|-|TRBV6-1
TGTGCCGCTGGGGACTACGAGCAGTACTTC
CAAGDYEQYF
>13|TRBJ1-4|-|few|TRBV6-1
TGTGCCAGTGCACAGGGTATGGGTGAAAAACTGTTTTTT
CASAQGMGEKLFF
>14|TRBJ2-7|-|few|TRBV7-2
TGTGCCAGCAGCCCGGACGGGCCGCCCTACGAGCAGTACTTC
CASSPDGPPYEQYF
>15|TRBJ2-4|-|-|TRBV27
TGTGCCAGCAGGGCCGGTGGGCCGGCCAAAAACATTCAGTACTTC
CASRAGGPAKNIQYF